Listed here is a single TCR beta chain. The sample originates from a study of blood T cell repertoires in COVID-19. The CDR3 has 14 amino acids. V shed 4 bases and J 7 bases; nucleotides not matched to a gene: 4. In germline, CDR1 is SGHVS, CDR2 FQNEAQ. The repertoire was sequenced with immunoSEQ multiplex PCR; TCRdb's copy has only in-frame clones and lacks some. The sample carries hundreds of thousands of clones, approximately 83% recorded once. The TCR sequence derives from a man aged 35 to 55 with acute or convalescent COVID-19. J is TRBJ1-4 and V is TRBV7-8; 9 bases align to TRBD1. The sequenced sample was peripheral blood. CDR3 sequence: CASSSGTGPEKLFF. The CDR3 coding sequence is TGTGCCAGCAGCTCCGGGACAGGGCCTGAAAAACTGTTTTTT.